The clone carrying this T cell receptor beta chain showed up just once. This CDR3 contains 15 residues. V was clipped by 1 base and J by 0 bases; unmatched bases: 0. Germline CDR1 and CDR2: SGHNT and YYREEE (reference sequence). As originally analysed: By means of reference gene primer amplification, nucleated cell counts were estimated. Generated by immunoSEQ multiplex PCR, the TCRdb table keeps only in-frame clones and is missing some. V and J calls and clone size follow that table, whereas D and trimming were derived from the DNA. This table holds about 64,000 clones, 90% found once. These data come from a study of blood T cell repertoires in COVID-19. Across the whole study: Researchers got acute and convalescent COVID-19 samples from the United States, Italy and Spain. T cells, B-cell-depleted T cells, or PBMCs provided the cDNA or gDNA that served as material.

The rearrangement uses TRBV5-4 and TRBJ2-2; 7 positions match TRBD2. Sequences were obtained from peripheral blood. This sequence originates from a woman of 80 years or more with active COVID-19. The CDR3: CASSLTSANTGELFF. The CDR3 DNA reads TGTGCCAGCAGCTTGACTAGCGCGAACACCGGGGAGCTGTTTTTT.